This T cell receptor (beta chain) was retrieved from a study of regulatory T cells in long-lasting Graves disease. The study's findings and limits: Newly diagnosed patients had higher TCR diversity than persistent Graves' patients did. Among the persistent patients, 2,741 public clonotypes were shared, more than the 950 to 1,000 shared among new patients.

The germline CDR1 and CDR2 sequences are LGHDT and YNNKEL (reference sequence). V lost 0 bases and J lost 9, with 6 bases in between. This CDR3 has 12 amino acids. Researchers made TCR beta libraries by using iRepertoire HTBI primers and running Arm-PCR on CDR3 regions. TCRdb re-called the multiplex PCR reads with MiXCR, one entry per CDR3 protein. The sample consists of around 400,000 distinct CDR3 sequences, under 25% of them appearing once. Documented time point: persistent/refractory GD, antithyroid drugs over 5 years with positive TRAb. The TCR library was prepared using RNA isolated from PBMCs. Each of the patients was recruited from an endocrinology department situated in Xi'an, China. This clonotype was seen ten or more times. Its specificity is unknown.

The source was peripheral blood mononuclear cells (PBMCs), collected when the disease was refractory, from a patient treated with antithyroid drugs. V gene TRBV3-1 combines with J gene TRBJ1-5; D uncertain. The sequence derives from a female donor with Graves disease. Written as DNA, the CDR3 is TGTGCCAGCAGCCAAGACGCAGGGCCCCAGCATTTT. Translation: CASSQDAGPQHF.